This T cell receptor beta chain was retrieved from a study of blood T cell repertoires in COVID-19. Original processing notes: Cell counts per sample came from amplifying reference gene primers. The data were produced by immunoSEQ multiplex PCR, yet TCRdb's version contains in-frame clones alone and is incomplete. The D gene and trimming were derived from the DNA, and the V and J assignments and clone size from that table. The sample has some 60,000 clones; more than 70% are singletons. V lost 5 bases, J lost 7 bases, and 2 bases stayed unmatched. CDR1 and CDR2 from the germline V gene are DFQATT and SNEGSKA (reference sequence). This CDR3 is built from 11 residues.

The specimen sequenced was peripheral blood. The sequence was obtained from a man aged 60 to 75 with acute or convalescent COVID-19. The chain combines TRBV20-1 with TRBJ1-2, with 9 bases matching TRBD1. CDR3 coding DNA: TGCAGTGCTCGGGACAGGGTTGGCTACACCTTC. It translates to CSARDRVGYTF.